This T cell receptor (beta chain) was captured by sequencing in a study of technical replicates of blood from four donors. TCRdb's table, derived via immunoSEQ multiplex PCR, lists solely in-frame clones and lacks some. The table lists 50,000 to 80,000 clones, 65% to 90% of them singletons, with about 4.8% in the top ten. This CDR3 region has 15 residues. The chain is built from TRBV12-1 and TRBJ2-7; TRBD2 is the table's D call, not checked against the DNA. TRBV12-1 is a listed pseudogene. Sequencing was done on a sample of PBMCs. This receptor was identified in a human donor in good health. Some clones in this sample may be carry-over from other donors' samples. In nucleotides, the CDR3 is TGTGCCAGCAGCTCTGGGACTAGCCGTCCCTACGAGCAGTACTTC. Translation: CASSSGTSRPYEQYF.